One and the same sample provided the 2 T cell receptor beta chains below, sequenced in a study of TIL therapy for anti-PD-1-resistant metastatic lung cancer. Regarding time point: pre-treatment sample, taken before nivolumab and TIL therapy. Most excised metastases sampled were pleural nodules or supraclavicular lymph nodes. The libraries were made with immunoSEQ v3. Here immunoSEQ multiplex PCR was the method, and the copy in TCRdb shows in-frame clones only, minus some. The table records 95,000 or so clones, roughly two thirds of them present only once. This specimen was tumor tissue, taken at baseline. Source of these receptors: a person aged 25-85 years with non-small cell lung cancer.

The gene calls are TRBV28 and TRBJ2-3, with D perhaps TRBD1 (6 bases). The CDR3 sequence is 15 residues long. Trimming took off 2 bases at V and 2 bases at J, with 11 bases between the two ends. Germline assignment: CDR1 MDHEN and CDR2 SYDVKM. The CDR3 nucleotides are TGTGCCAGCAGTTTAGGACAGCTGGACACAGATACGCAGTATTTT. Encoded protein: CASSLGQLDTDTQYF.

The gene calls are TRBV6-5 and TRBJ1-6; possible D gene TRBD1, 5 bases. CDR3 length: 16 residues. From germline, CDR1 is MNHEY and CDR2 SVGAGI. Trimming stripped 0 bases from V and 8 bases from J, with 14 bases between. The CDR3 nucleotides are TGTGCCAGCAGTTACTCGATTGATGGGGGGTATTCACCCCTCCACTTT. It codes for CASSYSIDGGYSPLHF.